These 13 T cell receptor beta chains were all obtained from the same sample, sequenced in a study of T cell responses to AZD1222 COVID-19 vaccine. Only in-frame clones appear in the TCRdb table, and some are missing; sequencing was by immunoSEQ multiplex PCR. The sample yields fewer than 80,000 clones, 88% seen once. Sequenced here: peripheral blood, sampled 28 days after the second dose of the MenACWY control vaccine. These receptors came from an adult who received the MenACWY meningococcal vaccine as a control.

The chain has TRBV5-1 and TRBJ1-1; 12 bases match TRBD1. The CDR3 totals 17 residues. Germline V gives CDR1 SGHRS, CDR2 YFSETQ. Losses at the gene ends were 1 base for V and 3 bases for J; bases not matched to a gene: 7. As DNA, the CDR3 is TGCGCCAGCAGCTTGATCGGGACAGGGGGCGTTGACACTGAAGCTTTCTTT. It translates to CASSLIGTGGVDTEAFF. The complete variable domain, with remaining parts taken from reference TRBV5-1 and TRBJ1-1, reads KAGVTQTPRYLIKTRGQQVTLSCSPISGHRSVSWYQQTPGQGLQFLFEYFSETQRNKGNFPGRFSGRQFSNSRSEMNVSTLELGDSALYLCASSLIGTGGVDTEAFFGQGTRLTVV.

This clone has a handful of counts. The chain joins TRBV27 to TRBJ2-5, with D possibly being TRBD2 (5 bases). There are 11 residues in the CDR3. V lost 7 bases and J lost 7, with 10 bases in between. CDR1 and CDR2 (germline): MNHEY, SMNVEV (reference sequence). The CDR3: CASTSRGTQYF. As DNA, the CDR3 is TGTGCCAGCACTAGCCGGGGGACCCAGTACTTC.

The V gene is TRBV5-8, the J gene TRBJ1-4, with TRBD1 matching over 11 bases. Germline-derived CDR1 and CDR2 are SGHTS and YDEGEE. With V trimmed by 5 bases and J by 7 bases, 4 bases remained unmatched. This CDR3 contains 14 residues. This CDR3 reads CASRRDRGSEKLFF. The CDR3 DNA sequence: TGTGCCAGCAGACGGGACAGGGGGAGTGAAAAACTGTTTTTT. Full variable domain (missing parts from reference TRBV5-8 and TRBJ1-4): EAGVTQSPTHLIKTRGQQATLRCSPISGHTSVYWYQQALGLGLQFLLWYDEGEERNRGNFPPRFSGRQFPNYSSELNVNALELEDSALYLCASRRDRGSEKLFFGSGTQLSVL.

The CDR3 DNA reads TGCGCCAGCAGCTTCGAAGGGCGTGGGGCAGGGGGCGTGAACGGGGAGCTGTTTTTT. Amino acids: CASSFEGRGAGGVNGELFF. V usage is TRBV5-1 and J usage is TRBJ2-2, with TRBD1 matching over 8 bases. This CDR3 region has 19 residues. After removal of 2 bases from V and 7 bases from J, the junction contained 19 bases not matched to a gene. CDR1 is SGHRS, CDR2 YFSETQ, per germline.

The V and J genes are TRBV5-6 and TRBJ2-7, with D uncertain. The V end was cut by 5 bases, the J end by 3 bases, with 12 bases between. Germline V gene sequence: CDR1 SGHDT, CDR2 YYEEEE. CDR3 length: 13 amino acids. CDR3 residues: CASSWTLSYEQYF. The DNA of the CDR3 is TGTGCCAGCAGTTGGACCCTGAGCTACGAGCAGTACTTC. Drawing the rest from reference TRBV5-6 and TRBJ2-7, the complete variable domain is DAGVTQSPTHLIKTRGQQVTLRCSPKSGHDTVSWYQQALGQGPQFIFQYYEEEERQRGNFPDRFSGHQFPNYSSELNVNALLLGDSALYLCASSWTLSYEQYFGPGTRLTVT.

The J gene is TRBJ1-2, the V gene TRBV19, with 7 nucleotides matching TRBD1. The V segment lost 4 bases and the J segment 1 base; nucleotides outside the gene matches: 6. Germline V gene sequence: CDR1 LNHDA, CDR2 SQIVND (reference sequence). The CDR3 runs 15 residues. The CDR3, as DNA: TGTGCCAGTAGTAGAACAGGGGACTATAACTATGGCTACACCTTC. It encodes CASSRTGDYNYGYTF. The entire variable domain, with the rest obtained from reference TRBV19 and TRBJ1-2, is as follows: DGGITQSPKYLFRKEGQNVTLSCEQNLNHDAMYWYRQDPGQGLRLIYYSQIVNDFQKGDIAEGYSVSREKKESFPLTVTSAQKNPTAFYLCASSRTGDYNYGYTFGSGTRLTVV.

CDR3 sequence reads: CASSYIMNSTTDTQYF. DNA of the CDR3: TGTGCCAGCAGTTATATAATGAACTCCACCACAGATACGCAGTATTTT. The chain uses TRBV6-8 and TRBJ2-3; no clear D gene. The V end lost 3 bases, the J end lost 2 bases, and 15 bases lay between the germline ends. Germline V CDR1 and CDR2: MNHGY, SAAAGT. The CDR3 is made up of 16 amino acids.

The chain is built from TRBV6-1 and TRBJ1-2; D gene ambiguous. Trimming shortened V by 1 base and J by 1 base, and 10 bases separated the two germline ends. Per the germline V gene, CDR1 is MNHNS and CDR2 is SASEGT. The CDR3 is made up of 15 amino acids. CDR3 amino acids: CASSEGDGDNYGYTF. The CDR3, as DNA: TGTGCCAGCAGTGAAGGCGACGGTGATAACTATGGCTACACCTTC.

The chain couples TRBV24-1 to TRBJ2-7; TRBD1 agrees at 12 bases. The CDR3 consists of 16 residues. V was clipped by 1 base and J by 3 bases; unmatched bases: 3. The germline V gene encodes CDR1 KGHDR and CDR2 SFDVKD. CDR3 amino acids: CATSDLGDRGHYEQYF. DNA of the CDR3: TGTGCCACCAGTGATTTAGGGGACAGGGGGCACTACGAGCAGTACTTC.

The V call is TRBV25-1, the J call TRBJ1-5, with D unresolved. The CDR3 has 14 amino acids. The V end was cut by 3 bases, the J end by 3 bases, with 9 bases between. Germline V gives CDR1 MGHDK, CDR2 SYGVNS. Here the CDR3 DNA reads TGTGCCAGCAGTGACTACAGAGACAATCAGCCCCAGCATTTT. This gives the protein CASSDYRDNQPQHF.

This chain links TRBV7-2 with TRBJ1-5; a weak D match, TRBD1 (5 bases). The CDR3 is made up of 16 amino acids. CDR1 is SGHTA, CDR2 FQGNSA, per germline. V was cut by 1 base and J by 4 bases, with 14 bases left in between. In DNA form, the CDR3 reads TGTGCCAGCAGCTTAGGGGGGGATCCCCGTAATCAGCCCCAGCATTTT. This encodes CASSLGGDPRNQPQHF.

This rearrangement joins TRBV9 to TRBJ1-1, with 10 nucleotides matching TRBD1. The length of the CDR3 is 17 residues. Germline CDR1 is SGDLS and CDR2 is YYNGEE. V was clipped by 0 bases and J by 10 bases; unmatched bases: 15. This CDR3 is CASSVGGTGVNSQGAFF. The CDR3 DNA is TGTGCCAGCAGCGTAGGAGGGACAGGGGTGAACTCTCAGGGAGCTTTCTTT.

The chain is built from TRBV7-9 and TRBJ2-2; no firm D call. The CDR3 spans 14 residues. Germline V CDR1 and CDR2: SEHNR, FQNEAQ (reference sequence). With 0 bases removed from V and 4 bases from J, the gap between germline ends came to 6 bases. The CDR3 DNA is TGTGCCAGCAGCTTAGCGGGCACCACCGGGGAGCTGTTTTTT. Translation: CASSLAGTTGELFF. The full variable domain, its missing parts supplied by reference TRBV7-9 and TRBJ2-2, is DTGVSQNPRHKITKRGQNVTFRCDPISEHNRLYWYRQTLGQGPEFLTYFQNEAQLEKSRLLSDRFSAERPKGSFSTLEIQRTEQGDSAMYLCASSLAGTTGELFFGEGSRLTVL.